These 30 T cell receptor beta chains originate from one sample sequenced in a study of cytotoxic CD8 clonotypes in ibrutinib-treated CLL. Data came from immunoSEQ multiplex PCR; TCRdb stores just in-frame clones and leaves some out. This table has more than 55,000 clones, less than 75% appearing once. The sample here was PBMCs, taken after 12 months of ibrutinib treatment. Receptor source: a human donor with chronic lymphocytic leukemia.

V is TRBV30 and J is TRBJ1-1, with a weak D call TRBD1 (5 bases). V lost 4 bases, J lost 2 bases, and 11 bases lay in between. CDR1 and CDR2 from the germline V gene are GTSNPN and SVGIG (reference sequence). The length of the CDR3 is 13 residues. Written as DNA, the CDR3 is TGTGCCTGGACCCGGGGACCAAACACTGAAGCTTTCTTT. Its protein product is CAWTRGPNTEAFF.

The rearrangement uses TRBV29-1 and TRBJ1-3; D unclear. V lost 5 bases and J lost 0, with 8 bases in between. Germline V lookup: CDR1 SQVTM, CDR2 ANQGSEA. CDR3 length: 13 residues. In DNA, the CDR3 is TGCAGCGTTCCAGCGACCTCTGGAAACACCATATATTTT. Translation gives CSVPATSGNTIYF.

The CDR3 sequence is CASSSGTGVETQYF. The CDR3 DNA sequence: TGTGCCAGCTCTTCCGGGACAGGGGTCGAGACCCAGTACTTC. This sequence joins TRBV18 and TRBJ2-5; 10 bases are shared with TRBD1. The CDR3 contains 14 residues. With V trimmed by 6 bases and J by 5 bases, 6 bases remained unmatched. Germline V gene data show CDR1 as KGHSH and CDR2 as LQKENI.

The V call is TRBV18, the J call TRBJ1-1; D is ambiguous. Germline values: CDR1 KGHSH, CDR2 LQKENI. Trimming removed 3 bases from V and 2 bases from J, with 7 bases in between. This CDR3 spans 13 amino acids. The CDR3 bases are TGTGCCAGCTCACCTGGGGTTAACACTGAAGCTTTCTTT. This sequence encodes CASSPGVNTEAFF.

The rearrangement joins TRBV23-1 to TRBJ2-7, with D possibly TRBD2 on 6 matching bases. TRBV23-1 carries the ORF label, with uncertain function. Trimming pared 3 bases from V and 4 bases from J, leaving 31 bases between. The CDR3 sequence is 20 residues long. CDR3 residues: CASSQITYPLASPKDYEQYF. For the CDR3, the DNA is TGCGCCAGCAGTCAGATAACCTACCCCCTAGCGAGCCCTAAAGATTACGAGCAGTACTTC.

DNA for the CDR3: TGTGCCAGCAGCTTCCCGGGACAACGAGAGACCCAGTACTTC. It codes for CASSFPGQRETQYF. The V gene is TRBV5-4, the J gene TRBJ2-5; weak D call: TRBD1 (6 bases). With 2 bases removed from V and 4 bases from J, the gap between germline ends came to 12 bases. Germline loops: CDR1 SGHNT, CDR2 YYREEE (reference sequence). The CDR3 sequence is 14 residues long. Filled out from reference TRBV5-4 and TRBJ2-5, the complete variable domain reads ETGVTQSPTHLIKTRGQQVTLRCSSQSGHNTVSWYQQALGQGPQFIFQYYREEENGRGNFPPRFSGLQFPNYSSELNVNALELDDSALYLCASSFPGQRETQYFGPGTRLLVL.

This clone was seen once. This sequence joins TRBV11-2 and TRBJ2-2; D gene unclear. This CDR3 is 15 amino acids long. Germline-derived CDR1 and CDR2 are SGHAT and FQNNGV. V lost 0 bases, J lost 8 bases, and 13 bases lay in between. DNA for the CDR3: TGTGCCAGCAGCTTAGATCGGCTGGGTGTAGGGGAGCTGTTTTTT. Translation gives CASSLDRLGVGELFF.

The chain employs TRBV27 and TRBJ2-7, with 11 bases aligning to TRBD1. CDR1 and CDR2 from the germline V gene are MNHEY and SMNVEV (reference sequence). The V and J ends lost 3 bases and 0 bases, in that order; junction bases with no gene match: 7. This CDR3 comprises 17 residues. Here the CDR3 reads CASSLRTGGLNSYEQYF. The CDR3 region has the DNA TGTGCCAGCAGTTTGAGGACAGGGGGCCTCAACTCCTACGAGCAGTACTTC.

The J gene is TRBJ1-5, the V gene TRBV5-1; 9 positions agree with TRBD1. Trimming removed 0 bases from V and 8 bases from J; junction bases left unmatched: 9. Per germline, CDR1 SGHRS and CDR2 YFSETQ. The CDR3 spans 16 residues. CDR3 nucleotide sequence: TGCGCCAGCAGCTTGGATGGGACAGGGATACCCGAGCCCCAGCATTTT. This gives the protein CASSLDGTGIPEPQHF.

The CDR3 spells CASSSQGADQPQHF. For the CDR3, the DNA is TGTGCCAGCAGTTCCCAGGGGGCTGATCAGCCCCAGCATTTT. The chain has TRBV2 and TRBJ1-5, with TRBD1 identical over 8 bases. This CDR3 contains 14 residues. Germline V gene data show CDR1 as SNHLY and CDR2 as FYNNEI. Trimming removed 5 bases from V and 5 bases from J; junction bases left unmatched: 5.

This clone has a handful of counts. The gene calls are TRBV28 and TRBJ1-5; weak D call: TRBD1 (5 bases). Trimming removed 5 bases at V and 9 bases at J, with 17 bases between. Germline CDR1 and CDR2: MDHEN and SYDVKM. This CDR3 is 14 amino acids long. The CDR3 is CASSPSGFGGPQHF. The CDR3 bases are TGTGCCAGCAGTCCATCAGGGTTCGGTGGGCCCCAGCATTTT.

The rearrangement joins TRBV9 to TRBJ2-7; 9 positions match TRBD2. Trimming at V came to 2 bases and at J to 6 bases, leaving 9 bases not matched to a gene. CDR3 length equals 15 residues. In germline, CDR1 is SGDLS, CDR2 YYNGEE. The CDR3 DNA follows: TGTGCCAGCAGCGTTTCGGCGGGAGGGAAAGGCGAGCAGTACTTC. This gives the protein CASSVSAGGKGEQYF.

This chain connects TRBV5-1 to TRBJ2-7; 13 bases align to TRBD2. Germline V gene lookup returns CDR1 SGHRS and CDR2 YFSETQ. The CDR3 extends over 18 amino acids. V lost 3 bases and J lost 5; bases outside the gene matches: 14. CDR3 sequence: CASSSDRGLAGAGDEQYF. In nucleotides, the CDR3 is TGCGCCAGCAGCTCAGACCGCGGACTAGCGGGAGCCGGGGACGAGCAGTACTTC.

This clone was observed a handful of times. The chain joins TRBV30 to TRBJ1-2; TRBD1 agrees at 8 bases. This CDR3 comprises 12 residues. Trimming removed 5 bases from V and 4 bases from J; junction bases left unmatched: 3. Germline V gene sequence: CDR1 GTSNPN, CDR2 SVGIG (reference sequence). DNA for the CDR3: TGTGCCTGGGCCGGACAGGGCTATGGCTACACCTTC. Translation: CAWAGQGYGYTF.

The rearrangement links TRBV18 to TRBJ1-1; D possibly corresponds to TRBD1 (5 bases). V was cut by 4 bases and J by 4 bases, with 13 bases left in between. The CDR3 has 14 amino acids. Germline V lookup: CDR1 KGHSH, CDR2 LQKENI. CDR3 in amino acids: CASSRDSWSTEAFF. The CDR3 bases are TGTGCCAGCTCACGTGACAGCTGGAGCACTGAAGCTTTCTTT.

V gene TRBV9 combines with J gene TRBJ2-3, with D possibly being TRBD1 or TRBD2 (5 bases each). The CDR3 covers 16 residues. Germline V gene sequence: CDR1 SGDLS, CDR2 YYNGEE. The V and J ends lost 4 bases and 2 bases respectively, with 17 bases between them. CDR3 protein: CASSSHGTVHTDTQYF. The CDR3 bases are TGTGCCAGCAGCTCACACGGGACGGTCCACACAGATACGCAGTATTTT.

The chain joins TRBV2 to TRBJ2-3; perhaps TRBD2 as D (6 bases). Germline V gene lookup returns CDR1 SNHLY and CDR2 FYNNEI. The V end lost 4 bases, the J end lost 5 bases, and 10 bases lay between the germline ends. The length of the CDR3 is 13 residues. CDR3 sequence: CASSALGGDTQYF. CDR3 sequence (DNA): TGTGCCAGCAGTGCTCTCGGGGGAGATACGCAGTATTTT.

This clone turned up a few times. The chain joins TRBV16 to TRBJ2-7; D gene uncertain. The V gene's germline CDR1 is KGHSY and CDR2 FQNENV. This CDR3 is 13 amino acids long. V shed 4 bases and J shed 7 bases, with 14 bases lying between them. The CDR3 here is CASSLRLELEQYF. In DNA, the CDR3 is TGTGCCAGCAGCCTCCGGCTAGAGCTGGAGCAGTACTTC.

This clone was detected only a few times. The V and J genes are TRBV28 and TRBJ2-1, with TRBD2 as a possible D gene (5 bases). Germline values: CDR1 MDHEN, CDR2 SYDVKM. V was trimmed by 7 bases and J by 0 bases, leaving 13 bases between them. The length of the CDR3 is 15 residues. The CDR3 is CASIPAGLSYNEQFF. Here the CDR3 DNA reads TGTGCCAGCATTCCGGCGGGTCTCTCCTACAATGAGCAGTTCTTC.

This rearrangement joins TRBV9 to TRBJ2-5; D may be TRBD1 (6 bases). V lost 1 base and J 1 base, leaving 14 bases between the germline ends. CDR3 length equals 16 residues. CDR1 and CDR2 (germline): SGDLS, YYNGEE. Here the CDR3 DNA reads TGTGCCAGCAGCGTATCGGGCAGAGGGGGCCAAGAGACCCAGTACTTC. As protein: CASSVSGRGGQETQYF. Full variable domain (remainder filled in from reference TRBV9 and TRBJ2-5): DSGVTQTPKHLITATGQRVTLRCSPRSGDLSVYWYQQSLDQGLQFLIQYYNGEERAKGNILERFSAQQFPDLHSELNLSSLELGDSALYFCASSVSGRGGQETQYFGPGTRLLVL.

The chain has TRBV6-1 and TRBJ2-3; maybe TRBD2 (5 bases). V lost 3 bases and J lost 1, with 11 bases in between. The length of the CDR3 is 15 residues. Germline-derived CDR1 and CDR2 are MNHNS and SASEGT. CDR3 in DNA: TGTGCCAGCAGTGAGTGGCGGGCGGGCACAGATACGCAGTATTTT. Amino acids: CASSEWRAGTDTQYF.

This CDR3 is CASSAGGRPYNEQFF. CDR3 nucleotide sequence: TGTGCCAGCAGTGCGGGCGGGAGGCCCTACAATGAGCAGTTCTTC. V and J are TRBV2 and TRBJ2-1; 8 bases are shared with TRBD2. The CDR3 spans 15 residues. After removal of 4 bases from V and 2 bases from J, the junction contained 4 bases not matched to a gene. Germline V gene data show CDR1 as SNHLY and CDR2 as FYNNEI.

The CDR3 loop reads CASSARTVFDTEAFF. CDR3 DNA: TGTGCCAGCAGCGCTCGGACAGTCTTCGACACTGAAGCTTTCTTT. The J gene is TRBJ1-1, the V gene TRBV7-6, with D possibly matching TRBD1 (6 bases). V lost 5 bases, J lost 3 bases, and 16 bases lay in between. CDR3 length: 15 amino acids. Per the germline V gene, CDR1 is SGHVS and CDR2 is FNYEAQ.

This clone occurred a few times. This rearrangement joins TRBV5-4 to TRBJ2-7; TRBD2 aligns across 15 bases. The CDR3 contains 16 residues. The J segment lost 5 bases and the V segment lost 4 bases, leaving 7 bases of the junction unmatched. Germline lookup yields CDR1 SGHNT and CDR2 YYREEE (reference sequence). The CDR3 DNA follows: TGTGCCAGCAGCCTCGGGACTAGCGGGAGGACCCACGAGCAGTACTTC. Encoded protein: CASSLGTSGRTHEQYF. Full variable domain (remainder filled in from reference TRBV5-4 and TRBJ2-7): ETGVTQSPTHLIKTRGQQVTLRCSSQSGHNTVSWYQQALGQGPQFIFQYYREEENGRGNFPPRFSGLQFPNYSSELNVNALELDDSALYLCASSLGTSGRTHEQYFGPGTRLTVT.

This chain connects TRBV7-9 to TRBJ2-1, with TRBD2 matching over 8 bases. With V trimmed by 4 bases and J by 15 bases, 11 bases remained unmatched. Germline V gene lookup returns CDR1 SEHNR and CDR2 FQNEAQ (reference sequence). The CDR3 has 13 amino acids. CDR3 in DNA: TGTGCCAGCAGCTCCCTTTCAGCGGGAGTCCCGTTCTTC. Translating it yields CASSSLSAGVPFF.

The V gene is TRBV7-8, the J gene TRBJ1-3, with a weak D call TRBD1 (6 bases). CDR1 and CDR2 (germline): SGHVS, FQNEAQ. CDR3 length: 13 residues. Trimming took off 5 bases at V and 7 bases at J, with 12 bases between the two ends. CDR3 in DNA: TGTGCCAGCAGCCCACAGGGATGGAACACCATATATTTT. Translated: CASSPQGWNTIYF.

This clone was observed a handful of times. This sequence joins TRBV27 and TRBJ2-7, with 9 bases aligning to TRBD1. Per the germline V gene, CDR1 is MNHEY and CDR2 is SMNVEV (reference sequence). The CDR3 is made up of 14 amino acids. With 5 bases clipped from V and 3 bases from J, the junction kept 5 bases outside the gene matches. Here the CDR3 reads CASSAGTGNYEQYF. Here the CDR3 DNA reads TGTGCCAGCAGTGCCGGGACAGGGAACTACGAGCAGTACTTC.

Written as DNA, the CDR3 is TGTGCCAGTAGAACAGGGGGGGCGGATAGCAATCAGCCCCAGCATTTT. Translated, it gives CASRTGGADSNQPQHF. This rearrangement joins TRBV19 to TRBJ1-5; 8 bases line up with TRBD1. The CDR3 contains 16 residues. Looked up from germline, CDR1 is LNHDA and CDR2 is SQIVND (reference sequence). Trimming took 6 bases from V and 0 from J; bases not matched to a gene: 7. Based on the CDR3 plus reference TRBV19 and TRBJ1-5, the full variable domain is DGGITQSPKYLFRKEGQNVTLSCEQNLNHDAMYWYRQDPGQGLRLIYYSQIVNDFQKGDIAEGYSVSREKKESFPLTVTSAQKNPTAFYLCASRTGGADSNQPQHFGDGTRLSIL.

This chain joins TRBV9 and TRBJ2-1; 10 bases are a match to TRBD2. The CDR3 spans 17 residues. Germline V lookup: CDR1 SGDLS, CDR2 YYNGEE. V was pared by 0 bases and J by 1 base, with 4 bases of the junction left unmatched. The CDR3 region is CASSVGLLAGSYNEQFF. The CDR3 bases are TGTGCCAGCAGCGTAGGGCTACTAGCGGGGTCCTACAATGAGCAGTTCTTC. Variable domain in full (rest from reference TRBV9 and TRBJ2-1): DSGVTQTPKHLITATGQRVTLRCSPRSGDLSVYWYQQSLDQGLQFLIQYYNGEERAKGNILERFSAQQFPDLHSELNLSSLELGDSALYFCASSVGLLAGSYNEQFFGPGTRLTVL.

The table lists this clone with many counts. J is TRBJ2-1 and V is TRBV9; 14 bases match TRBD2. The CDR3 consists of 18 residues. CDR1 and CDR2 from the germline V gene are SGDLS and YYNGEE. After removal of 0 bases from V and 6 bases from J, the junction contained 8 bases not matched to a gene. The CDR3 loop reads CASSVDPGTSGSRNEQFF. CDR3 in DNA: TGTGCCAGCAGCGTAGACCCCGGGACTAGCGGGAGTCGCAATGAGCAGTTCTTC.